This T cell receptor (beta chain) was identified during a study of OX40 agonist ivuxolimab in advanced cancers. Overall study: Ivuxolimab, which patients received intravenously every 2 weeks, was dosed at 0.01 to 10 mg/kg. Three patients, one with hepatocellular carcinoma and two with cutaneous melanoma, responded partially. General study findings and limits: CD8+ T cells averaged more expanded clones than CD4+. Determination of antigen specificity was not performed for the expanded peripheral T cells.

Measured with immunoSEQ multiplex PCR; TCRdb has only the in-frame clones, and not every one. The data hold tens of thousands of clones, with about 90% observed a single time. As concerns this clone: Antigen specificity is unknown.

Looked up from germline, CDR1 is GTSNPN and CDR2 is SVGIG (reference sequence). This CDR3 comprises 15 residues. Trimming took off 2 bases at V and 3 bases at J, with 13 bases between the two ends. Sample: CD4+ or CD8+ T cells sorted from blood, taken in a trial of the OX40 agonist ivuxolimab. The receptor's source is an adult with an advanced solid tumor such as melanoma, head and neck, liver or kidney cancer. The rearrangement uses TRBV30 and TRBJ2-2; D call uncertain. The CDR3 DNA is TGTGCCTGGAGTAATTTGGACCGCGACACCGGGGAGCTGTTTTTT. Translation: CAWSNLDRDTGELFF.